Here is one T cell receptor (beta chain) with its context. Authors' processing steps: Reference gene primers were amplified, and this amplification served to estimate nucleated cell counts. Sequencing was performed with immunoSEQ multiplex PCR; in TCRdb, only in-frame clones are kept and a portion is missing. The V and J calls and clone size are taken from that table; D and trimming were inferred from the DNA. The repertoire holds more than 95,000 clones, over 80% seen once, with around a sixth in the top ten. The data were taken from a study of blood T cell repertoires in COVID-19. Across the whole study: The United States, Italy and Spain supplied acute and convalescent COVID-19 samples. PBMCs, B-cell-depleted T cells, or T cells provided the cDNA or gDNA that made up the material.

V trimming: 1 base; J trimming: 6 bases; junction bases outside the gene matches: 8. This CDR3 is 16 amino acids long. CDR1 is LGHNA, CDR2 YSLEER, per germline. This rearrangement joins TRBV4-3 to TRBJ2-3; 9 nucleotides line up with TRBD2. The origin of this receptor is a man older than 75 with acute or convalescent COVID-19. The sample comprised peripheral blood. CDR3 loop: CASSQGAGGGRDTQYF. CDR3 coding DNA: TGCGCCAGCAGCCAAGGAGCGGGGGGTGGCCGGGATACGCAGTATTTT.